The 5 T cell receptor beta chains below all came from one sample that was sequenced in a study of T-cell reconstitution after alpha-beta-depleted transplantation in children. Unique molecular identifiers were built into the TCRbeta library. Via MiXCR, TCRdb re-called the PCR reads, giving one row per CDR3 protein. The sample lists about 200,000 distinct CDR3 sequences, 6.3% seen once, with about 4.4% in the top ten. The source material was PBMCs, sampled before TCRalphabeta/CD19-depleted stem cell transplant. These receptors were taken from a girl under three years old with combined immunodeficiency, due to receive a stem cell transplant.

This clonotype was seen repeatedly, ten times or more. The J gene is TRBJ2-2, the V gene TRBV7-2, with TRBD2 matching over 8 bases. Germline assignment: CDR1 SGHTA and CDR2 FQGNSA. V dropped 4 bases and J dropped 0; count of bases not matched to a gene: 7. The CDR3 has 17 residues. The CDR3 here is CASSSPGLASNTGELFF. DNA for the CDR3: TGTGCCAGCAGCTCCCCAGGACTAGCTTCGAACACCGGGGAGCTGTTTTTT.

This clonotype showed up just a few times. This CDR3 is CASSHLSTDSLNTEAFF. Here the CDR3 DNA reads TGTGCCAGCTCACACCTTAGTACAGACTCCCTGAACACTGAAGCTTTCTTT. The rearrangement joins TRBV18 to TRBJ1-1; D call uncertain. The CDR3 totals 17 residues. Trimming cost V 4 bases and J 0 bases, with 18 bases left between them. Germline CDR1 reads KGHSH; CDR2 reads LQKENI.

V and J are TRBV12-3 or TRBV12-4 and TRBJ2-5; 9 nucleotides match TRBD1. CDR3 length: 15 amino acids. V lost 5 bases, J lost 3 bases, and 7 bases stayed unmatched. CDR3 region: CASSTPDRGEETQYF. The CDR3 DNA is TGTGCCAGCAGTACGCCCGACAGGGGGGAAGAGACCCAGTACTTC.

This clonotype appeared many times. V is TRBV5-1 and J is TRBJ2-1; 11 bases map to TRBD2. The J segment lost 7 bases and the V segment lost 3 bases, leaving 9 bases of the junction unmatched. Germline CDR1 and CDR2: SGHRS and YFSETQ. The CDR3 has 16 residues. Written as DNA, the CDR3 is TGCGCCAGCAGCTCTAGCAGACTAGCGGGGTTAAATGAGCAGTTCTTC. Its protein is CASSSSRLAGLNEQFF.

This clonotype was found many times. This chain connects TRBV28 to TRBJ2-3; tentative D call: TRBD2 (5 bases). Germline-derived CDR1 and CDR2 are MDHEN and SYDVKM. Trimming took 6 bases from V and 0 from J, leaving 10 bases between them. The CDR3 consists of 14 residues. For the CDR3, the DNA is TGTGCCAGCAGCTTACCGGGGAGCACAGATACGCAGTATTTT. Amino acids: CASSLPGSTDTQYF. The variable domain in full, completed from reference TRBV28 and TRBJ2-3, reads DVKVTQSSRYLVKRTGEKVFLECVQDMDHENMFWYRQDPGLGLRLIYFSYDVKMKEKGDIPEGYSVSREKKERFSLILESASTNQTSMYLCASSLPGSTDTQYFGPGTRLTVL.